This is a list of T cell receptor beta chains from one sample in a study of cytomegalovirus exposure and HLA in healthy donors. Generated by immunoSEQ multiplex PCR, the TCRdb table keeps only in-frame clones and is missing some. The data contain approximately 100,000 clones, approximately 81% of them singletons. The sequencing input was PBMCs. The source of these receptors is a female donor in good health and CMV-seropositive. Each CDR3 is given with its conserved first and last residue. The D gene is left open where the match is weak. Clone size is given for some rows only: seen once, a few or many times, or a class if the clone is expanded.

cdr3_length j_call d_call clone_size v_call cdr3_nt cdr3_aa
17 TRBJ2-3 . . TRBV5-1 TGCGCCAGCAGCTTAGCCCTACGACTAGTGAACACAGATACGCAGTATTTT CASSLALRLVNTDTQYF
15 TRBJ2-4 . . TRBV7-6 TGTGCCAGCAGCCCAGGAAGGGGCCTGGAAAACAGTCAGTACTTC CASSPGRGLENSQYF
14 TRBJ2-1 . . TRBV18 TGTGCCAGCTCACATCCGGACAGAATCAATGAGCAGTTCTTC CASSHPDRINEQFF
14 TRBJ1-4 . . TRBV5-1 TGCGCCAGCAGCTTCGGGGGGGCGGCTGAAAAACTGTTTTTT CASSFGGAAEKLFF
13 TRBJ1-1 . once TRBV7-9 TGTGCCAGCAGCCGGGTGATCGTCACTGAAGCTTTCTTT CASSRVIVTEAFF
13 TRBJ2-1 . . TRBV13 TGTGCCAGCAGCTTAGTTGTGACGGGTGAGCAGTTCTTC CASSLVVTGEQFF
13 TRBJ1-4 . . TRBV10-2 TGCGCCAGCAGTGAGAACACCCAGGAAAAACTGTTTTTT CASSENTQEKLFF
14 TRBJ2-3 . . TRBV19 TGTGCCAGTAGGTCCGGGATGAGCACAGATACGCAGTATTTT CASRSGMSTDTQYF
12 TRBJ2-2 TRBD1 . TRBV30 TGTGCCTGGACAGGGGGCACCGGGGAGCTGTTTTTT CAWTGGTGELFF
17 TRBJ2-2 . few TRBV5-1 TGCGCCAGCAGCTTGGTAAGCGGCAACGCGAACACCGGGGAGCTGTTTTTT CASSLVSGNANTGELFF
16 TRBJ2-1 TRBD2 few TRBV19 TGTGCCAGTAGTATCTGGCGGACTAGCGGGTACAATGAGCAGTTCTTC CASSIWRTSGYNEQFF
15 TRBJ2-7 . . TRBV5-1 TGCGCCAGCAGCTTGGCTGGGCGTAGCTCCTACGAGCAGTACTTC CASSLAGRSSYEQYF
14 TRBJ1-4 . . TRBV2 TGTGCCAGCAGGTGGGGGAGGGGTAATGAAAAACTGTTTTTT CASRWGRGNEKLFF
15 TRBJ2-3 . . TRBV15 TGTGCCACCAGCAGAGAGGCTACTACCACAGATACGCAGTATTTT CATSREATTTDTQYF
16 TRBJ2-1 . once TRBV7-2 TGTGCCAGCAGCTTAGCCTCCCTCAGCTCCTACAATGAGCAGTTCTTC CASSLASLSSYNEQFF
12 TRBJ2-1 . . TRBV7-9 TGTGCCAGCAGCTTAGCTACTGATGAGCAGTTCTTC CASSLATDEQFF
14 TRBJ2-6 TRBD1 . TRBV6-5 TGTGCCAGCAGCCCCGGGACAGACCTGAGCGGCCTGACTTTC CASSPGTDLSGLTF
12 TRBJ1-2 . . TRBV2 TGTGCCAGCAGTGTTGCGGGGAGCCGGTGGTGCTTC CASSVAGSRWCF
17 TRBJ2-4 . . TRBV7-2 TGTGCCAGCAGCTTAGGGGGGCAGGGGTGGGCCAAAAACATTCAGCACTTC CASSLGGQGWAKNIQHF
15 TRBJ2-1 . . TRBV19 TGTGCCAGTAGTAACCCGGGACTCCTTAACAATGAGCAGTTCTTC CASSNPGLLNNEQFF
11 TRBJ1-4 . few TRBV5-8 TGTGCCAGCAGCTTGGCAGGGCGGTCCCATTTT CASSLAGRSHF
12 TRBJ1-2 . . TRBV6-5 TGTGCCAGCAGCTATAGGGAGGATGTCTACACCTTC CASSYREDVYTF
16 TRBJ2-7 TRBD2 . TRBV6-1 TGTGCCAGCAGTGCTAGCGGGGGGGCCCGGGGCTACGAGCAGTACTTC CASSASGGARGYEQYF
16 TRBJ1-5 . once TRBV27 TGTGCCAGCAGTCCAAAAGGGGGTCTGGGCAATCAGCCCCAGCATTTT CASSPKGGLGNQPQHF
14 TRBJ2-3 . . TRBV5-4 TGTGCCAGCAGCTTCGACAGATTTACAGATACGCAGTATTTT CASSFDRFTDTQYF
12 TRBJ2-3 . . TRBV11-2 TGTGCCAGCAGCTGGCGGACAGATACGCAGTATTTT CASSWRTDTQYF
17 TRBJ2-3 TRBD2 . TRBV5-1 TGCGCCAGCAGCTCAGGACTAGCGGGGGGGTCCACAGATACGCAGTATTTT CASSSGLAGGSTDTQYF
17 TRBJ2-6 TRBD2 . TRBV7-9 TGTGCCAGCAGCCCGAGCGGGGGTACCTCTGGGGCCAACGTCCTGACTTTC CASSPSGGTSGANVLTF
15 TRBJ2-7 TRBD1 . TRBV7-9 TGTTCCAGCAGCTCGGGGACAGGGGGTCTCAACGAGCAGTACTTC CSSSSGTGGLNEQYF
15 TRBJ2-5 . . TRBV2 TGTGCCACCAGGGACCCAGGGATGGTTGGGGAGACCCAGTACTTC CATRDPGMVGETQYF
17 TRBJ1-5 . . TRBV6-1 TGTGCCAGCAGGGAAGTGGGCTGGGCTGGGGAGAGACAGCCCCAGCATTTT CASREVGWAGERQPQHF
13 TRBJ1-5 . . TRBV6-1 TGTGCCAGCAAATCAGGGGCGGGTCATCCCCAGCATTTT CASKSGAGHPQHF
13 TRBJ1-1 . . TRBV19 TGTGCCAGTAACTGGGGCGGGAACACTGAAGCTTTCTTT CASNWGGNTEAFF
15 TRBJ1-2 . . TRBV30 TGTGCCTGGAGTGTACCCGGACGGGAACTCTATGGCTACACCTTC CAWSVPGRELYGYTF
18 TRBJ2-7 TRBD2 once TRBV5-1 TGCGCCAGCAGCTTGGAGGGTAGCGGGAGTTTTGGGGACTACGAGCAGTACTTC CASSLEGSGSFGDYEQYF